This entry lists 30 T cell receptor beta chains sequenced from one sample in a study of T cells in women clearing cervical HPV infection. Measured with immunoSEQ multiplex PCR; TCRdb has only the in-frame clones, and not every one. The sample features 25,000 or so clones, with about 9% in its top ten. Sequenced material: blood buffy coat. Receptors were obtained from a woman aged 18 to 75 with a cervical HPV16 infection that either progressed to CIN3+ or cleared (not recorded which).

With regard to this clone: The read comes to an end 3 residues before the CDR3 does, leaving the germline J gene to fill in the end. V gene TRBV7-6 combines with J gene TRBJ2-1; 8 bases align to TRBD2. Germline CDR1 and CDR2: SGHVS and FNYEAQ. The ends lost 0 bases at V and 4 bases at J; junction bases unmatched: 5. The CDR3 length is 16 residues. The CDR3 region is CASSLAGGGLYNEQFF. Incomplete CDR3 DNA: TGTGCCAGCAGCTTAGCGGGCGGGGGGTTATACAATGAG. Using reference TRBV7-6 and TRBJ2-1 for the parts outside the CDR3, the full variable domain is GAGVSQSPRYKVTKRGQDVALRCDPISGHVSLYWYRQALGQGPEFLTYFNYEAQQDKSGLPNDRFSAERPEGSISTLTIQRTEQRDSAMYRCASSLAGGGLYNEQFFGPGTRLTVL.

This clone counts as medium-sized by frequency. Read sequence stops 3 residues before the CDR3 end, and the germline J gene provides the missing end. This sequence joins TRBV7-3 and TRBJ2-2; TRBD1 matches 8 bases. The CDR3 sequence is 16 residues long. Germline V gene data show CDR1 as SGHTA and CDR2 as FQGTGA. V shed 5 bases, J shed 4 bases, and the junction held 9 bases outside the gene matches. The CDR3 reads CASSPPTGASTGELFF. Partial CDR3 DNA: TGTGCCAGCAGCCCTCCGACAGGGGCTTCCACCGGGGAG.

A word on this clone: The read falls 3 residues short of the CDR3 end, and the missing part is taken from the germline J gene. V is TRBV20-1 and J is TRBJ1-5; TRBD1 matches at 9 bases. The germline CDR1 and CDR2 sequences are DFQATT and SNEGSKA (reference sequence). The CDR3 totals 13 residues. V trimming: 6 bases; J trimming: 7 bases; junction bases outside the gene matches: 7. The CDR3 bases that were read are TGCAGTGCCCTGACAGGGGGGGGACAGCCC. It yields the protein CSALTGGGQP. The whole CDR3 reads CSALTGGGQPQHF.

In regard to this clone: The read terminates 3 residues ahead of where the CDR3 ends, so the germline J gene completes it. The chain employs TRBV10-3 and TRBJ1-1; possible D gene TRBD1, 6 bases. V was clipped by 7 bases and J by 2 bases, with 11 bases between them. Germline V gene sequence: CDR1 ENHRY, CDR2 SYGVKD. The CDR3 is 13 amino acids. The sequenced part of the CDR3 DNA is TGTGCCATCAACAGGGCACCCAACACTGAA. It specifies CAINRAPNTE. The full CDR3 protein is CAINRAPNTEAFF.

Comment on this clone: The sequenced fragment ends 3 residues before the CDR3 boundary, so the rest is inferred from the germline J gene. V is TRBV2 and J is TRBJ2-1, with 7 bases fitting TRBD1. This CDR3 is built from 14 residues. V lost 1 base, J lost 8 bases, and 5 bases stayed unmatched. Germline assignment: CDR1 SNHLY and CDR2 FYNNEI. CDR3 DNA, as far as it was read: TGTGCCAGCAGTGAAGAAAACAGGGGATATGAG. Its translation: CASSEENRGYE. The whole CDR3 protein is CASSEENRGYEQFF.

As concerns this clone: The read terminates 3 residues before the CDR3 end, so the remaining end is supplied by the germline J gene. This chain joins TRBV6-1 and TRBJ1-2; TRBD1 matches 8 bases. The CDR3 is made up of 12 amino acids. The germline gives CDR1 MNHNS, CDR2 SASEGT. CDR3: CASSEADRAYTF. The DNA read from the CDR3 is TGTGCCAGCAGTGAGGCGGACAGGGCC.

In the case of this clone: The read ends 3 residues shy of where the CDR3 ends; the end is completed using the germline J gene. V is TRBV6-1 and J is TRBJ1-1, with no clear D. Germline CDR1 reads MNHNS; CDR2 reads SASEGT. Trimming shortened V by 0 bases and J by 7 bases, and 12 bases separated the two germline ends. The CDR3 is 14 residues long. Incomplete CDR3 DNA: TGTGCCAGCAGTGAAGCGCACGGCAGGAGTGAA. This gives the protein CASSEAHGRSE. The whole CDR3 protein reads CASSEAHGRSEAFF.

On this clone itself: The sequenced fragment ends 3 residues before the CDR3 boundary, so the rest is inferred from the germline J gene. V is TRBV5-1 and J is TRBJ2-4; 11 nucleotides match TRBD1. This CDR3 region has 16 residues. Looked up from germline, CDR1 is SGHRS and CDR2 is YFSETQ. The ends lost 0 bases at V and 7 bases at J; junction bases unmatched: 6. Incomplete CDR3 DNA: TGCGCCAGCAGCTTGGGGGGGACAGGGGGAGAGAACATT. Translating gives CASSLGGTGGENI. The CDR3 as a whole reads CASSLGGTGGENIQYF.

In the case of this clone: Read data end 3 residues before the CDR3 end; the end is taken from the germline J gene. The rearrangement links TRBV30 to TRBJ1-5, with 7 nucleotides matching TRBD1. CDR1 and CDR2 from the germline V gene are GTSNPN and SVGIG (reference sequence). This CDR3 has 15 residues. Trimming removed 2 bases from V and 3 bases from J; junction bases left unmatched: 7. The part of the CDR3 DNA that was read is TGTGCCTGGAGTCCAGACAGGGAACCCAATCAGCCC. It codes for CAWSPDREPNQP. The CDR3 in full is CAWSPDREPNQPQHF.

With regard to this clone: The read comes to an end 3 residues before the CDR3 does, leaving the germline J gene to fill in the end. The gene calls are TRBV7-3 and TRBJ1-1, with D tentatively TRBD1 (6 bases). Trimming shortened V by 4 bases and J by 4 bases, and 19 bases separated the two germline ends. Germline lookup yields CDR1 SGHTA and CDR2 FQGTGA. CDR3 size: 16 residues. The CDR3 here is CASSSTPQGYGTEAFF. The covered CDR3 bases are TGTGCCAGCAGCTCGACTCCCCAGGGGTATGGCACTGAA.

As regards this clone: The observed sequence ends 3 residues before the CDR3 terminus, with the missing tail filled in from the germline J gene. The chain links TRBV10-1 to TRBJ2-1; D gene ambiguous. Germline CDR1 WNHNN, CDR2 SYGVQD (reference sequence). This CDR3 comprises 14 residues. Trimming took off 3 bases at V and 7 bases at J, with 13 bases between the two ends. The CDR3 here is CASSDPNTGNEQFF. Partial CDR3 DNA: TGCGCCAGCAGTGATCCGAATACGGGTAATGAG.

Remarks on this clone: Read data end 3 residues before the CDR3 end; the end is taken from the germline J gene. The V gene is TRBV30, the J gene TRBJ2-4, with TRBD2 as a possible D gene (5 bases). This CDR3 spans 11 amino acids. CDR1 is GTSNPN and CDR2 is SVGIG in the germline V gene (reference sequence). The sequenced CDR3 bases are TGTGCCTGGAGCCCTCAGGCGGGT. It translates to CAWSPQAG. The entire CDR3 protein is CAWSPQAGQYF.

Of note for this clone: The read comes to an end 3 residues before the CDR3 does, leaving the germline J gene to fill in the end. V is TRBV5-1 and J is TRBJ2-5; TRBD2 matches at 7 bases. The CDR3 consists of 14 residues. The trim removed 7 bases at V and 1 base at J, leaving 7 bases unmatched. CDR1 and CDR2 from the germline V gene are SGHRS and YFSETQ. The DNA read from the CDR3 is TGCGCCAGCGCCGTAGCGGGCGCCCAAGAGACC. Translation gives CASAVAGAQET. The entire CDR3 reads CASAVAGAQETQYF.

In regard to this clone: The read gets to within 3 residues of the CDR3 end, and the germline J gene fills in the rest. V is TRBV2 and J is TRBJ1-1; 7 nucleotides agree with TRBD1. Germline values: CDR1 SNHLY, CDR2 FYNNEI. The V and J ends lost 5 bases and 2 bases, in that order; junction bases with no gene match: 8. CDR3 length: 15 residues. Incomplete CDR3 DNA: TGTGCCAGCAGTATTAGGGCAGGGGGTAACACTGAA. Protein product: CASSIRAGGNTE. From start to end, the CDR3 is CASSIRAGGNTEAFF.

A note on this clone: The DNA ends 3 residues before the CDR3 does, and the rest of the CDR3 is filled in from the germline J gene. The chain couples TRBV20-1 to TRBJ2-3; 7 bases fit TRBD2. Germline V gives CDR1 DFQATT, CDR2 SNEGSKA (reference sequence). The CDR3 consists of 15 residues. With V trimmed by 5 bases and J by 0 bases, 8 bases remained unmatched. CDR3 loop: CSAPPRSGSTDTQYF. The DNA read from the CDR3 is TGCAGTGCTCCCCCCCGTAGCGGGAGCACAGATACG.

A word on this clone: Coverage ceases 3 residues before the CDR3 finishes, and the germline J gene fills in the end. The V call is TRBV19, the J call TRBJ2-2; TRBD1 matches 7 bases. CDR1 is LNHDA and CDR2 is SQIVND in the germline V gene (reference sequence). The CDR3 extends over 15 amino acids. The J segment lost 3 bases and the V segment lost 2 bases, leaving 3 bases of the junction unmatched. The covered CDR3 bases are TGTGCCAGTAGTATAAGACAGGGTCACACCGGGGAG. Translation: CASSIRQGHTGE. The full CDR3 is CASSIRQGHTGELFF.

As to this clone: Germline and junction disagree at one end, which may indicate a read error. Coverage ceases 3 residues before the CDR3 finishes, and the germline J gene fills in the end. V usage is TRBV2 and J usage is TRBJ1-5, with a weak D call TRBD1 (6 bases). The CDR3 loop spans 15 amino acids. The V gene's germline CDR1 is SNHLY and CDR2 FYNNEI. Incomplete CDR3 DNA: TGTGCCAGCAGTGAACGTCTGAGGGGGAATCGGCCC. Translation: CASSERLRGNRP. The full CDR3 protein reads CASSERLRGNRPQHF.

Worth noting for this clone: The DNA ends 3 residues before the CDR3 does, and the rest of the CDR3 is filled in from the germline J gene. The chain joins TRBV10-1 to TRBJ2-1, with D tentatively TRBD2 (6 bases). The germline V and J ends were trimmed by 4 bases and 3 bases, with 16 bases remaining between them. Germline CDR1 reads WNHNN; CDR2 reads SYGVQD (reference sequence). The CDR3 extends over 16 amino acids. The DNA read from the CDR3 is TGCGCCAGCAGTGGTACTCGGGGGACCTTCTACAATGAG. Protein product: CASSGTRGTFYNE. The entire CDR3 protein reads CASSGTRGTFYNEQFF.

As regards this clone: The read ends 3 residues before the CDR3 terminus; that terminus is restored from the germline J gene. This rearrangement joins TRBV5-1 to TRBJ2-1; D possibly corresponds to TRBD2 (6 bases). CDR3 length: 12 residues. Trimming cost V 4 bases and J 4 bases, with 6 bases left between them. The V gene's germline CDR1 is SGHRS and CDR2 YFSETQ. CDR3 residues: CASSRGYNEQFF. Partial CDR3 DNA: TGCGCCAGCAGCCGGGGGTACAATGAG.

Here the CDR3 reads CASRKQGAGNQPQHF. The sequenced part of the CDR3 DNA is TGTGCCAGCAGAAAACAGGGGGCCGGCAATCAGCCC. The chain combines TRBV6-2 or TRBV6-3 with TRBJ1-5, with TRBD1 matching over 9 bases. The read gets to within 3 residues of the CDR3 end, and the germline J gene fills in the rest. The V gene end was trimmed by 6 bases and the J gene end by 2 bases; junction bases not matched to a gene: 5. CDR3 length: 15 amino acids. Germline V CDR1 and CDR2: MNHEY, SVGEGT.

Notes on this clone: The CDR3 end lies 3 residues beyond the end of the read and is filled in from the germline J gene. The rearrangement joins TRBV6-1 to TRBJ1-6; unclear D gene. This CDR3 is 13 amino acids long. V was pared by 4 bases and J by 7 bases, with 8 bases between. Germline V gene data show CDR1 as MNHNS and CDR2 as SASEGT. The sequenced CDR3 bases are TGTGCCAGCAGTGGGACTTCCAATTCACCC. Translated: CASSGTSNSP. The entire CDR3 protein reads CASSGTSNSPLHF.

CDR3 sequence: CASSKTGVGSNTEAFF. CDR3 DNA, as far as it was read: TGTGCCAGTAGTAAGACAGGGGTCGGTTCGAACACTGAA. The chain recombines TRBV19 with TRBJ1-1, with 8 bases fitting TRBD1. The read is 3 residues too short to cover the CDR3 end, so that end is filled in from the germline J gene. The junction had 8 bases not matched to a gene; V was cut back by 4 bases and J by 1 base. The germline CDR1 and CDR2 sequences are LNHDA and SQIVND (reference sequence). The CDR3 runs 16 residues.

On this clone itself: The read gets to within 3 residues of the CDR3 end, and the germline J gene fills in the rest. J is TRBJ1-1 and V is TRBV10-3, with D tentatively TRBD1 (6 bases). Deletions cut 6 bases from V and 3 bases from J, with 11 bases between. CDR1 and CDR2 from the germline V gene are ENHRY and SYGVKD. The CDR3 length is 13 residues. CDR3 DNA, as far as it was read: TGTGCCATCAGGCAGGGGTTGGACACTGAA. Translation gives CAIRQGLDTE. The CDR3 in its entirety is CAIRQGLDTEAFF.

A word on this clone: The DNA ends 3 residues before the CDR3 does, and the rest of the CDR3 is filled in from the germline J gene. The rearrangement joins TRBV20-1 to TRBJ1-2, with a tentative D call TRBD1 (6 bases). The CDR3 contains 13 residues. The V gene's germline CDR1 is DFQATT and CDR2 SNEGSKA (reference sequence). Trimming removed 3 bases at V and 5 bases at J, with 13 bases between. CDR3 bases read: TGCAGTGCTAGGGGGGGGGCCTCTTATGGC. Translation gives CSARGGASYG. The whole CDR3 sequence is CSARGGASYGYTF.

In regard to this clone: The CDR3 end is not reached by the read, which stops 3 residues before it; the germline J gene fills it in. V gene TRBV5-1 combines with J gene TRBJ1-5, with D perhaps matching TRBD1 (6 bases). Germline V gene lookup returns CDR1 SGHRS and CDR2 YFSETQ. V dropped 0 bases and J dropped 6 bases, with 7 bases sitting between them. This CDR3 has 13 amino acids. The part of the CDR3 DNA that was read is TGCGCCAGCAGCTTGGGCAGGGGTCAGCCC. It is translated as CASSLGRGQP. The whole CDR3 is CASSLGRGQPQHF.

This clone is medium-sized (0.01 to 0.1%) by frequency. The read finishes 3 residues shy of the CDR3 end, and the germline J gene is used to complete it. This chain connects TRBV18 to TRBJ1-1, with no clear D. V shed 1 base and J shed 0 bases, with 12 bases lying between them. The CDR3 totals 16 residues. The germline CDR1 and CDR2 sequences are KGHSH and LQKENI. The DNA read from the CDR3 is TGTGCCAGCTCACCACTCAGTCAGGCAATGAACACTGAA. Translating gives CASSPLSQAMNTE. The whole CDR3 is CASSPLSQAMNTEAFF.

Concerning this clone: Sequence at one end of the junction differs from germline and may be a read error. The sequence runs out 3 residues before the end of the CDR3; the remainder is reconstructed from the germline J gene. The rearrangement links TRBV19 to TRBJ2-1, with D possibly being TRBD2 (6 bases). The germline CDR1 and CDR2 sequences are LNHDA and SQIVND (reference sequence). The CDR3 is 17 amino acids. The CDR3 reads CASSFLGAGKSSNEQFF. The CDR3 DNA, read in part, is TGTGCCAGTAGTTTCCTTGGGGCGGGGAAGTCCTCCAATGAG. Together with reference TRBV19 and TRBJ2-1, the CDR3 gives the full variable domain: DGGITQSPKYLFRKEGQNVTLSCEQNLNHDAMYWYRQDPGQGLRLIYYSQIVNDFQKGDIAEGYSVSREKKESFPLTVTSAQKNPTAFYLCASSFLGAGKSSNEQFFGPGTRLTVL.

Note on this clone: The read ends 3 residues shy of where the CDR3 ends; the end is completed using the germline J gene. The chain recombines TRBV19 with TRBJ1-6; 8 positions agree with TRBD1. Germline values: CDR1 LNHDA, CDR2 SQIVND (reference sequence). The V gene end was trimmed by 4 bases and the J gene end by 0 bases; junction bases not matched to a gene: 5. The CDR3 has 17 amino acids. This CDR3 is CASSTGQESSYNSPLHF. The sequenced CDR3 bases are TGTGCCAGTAGTACGGGACAGGAGAGCTCCTATAATTCACCC.

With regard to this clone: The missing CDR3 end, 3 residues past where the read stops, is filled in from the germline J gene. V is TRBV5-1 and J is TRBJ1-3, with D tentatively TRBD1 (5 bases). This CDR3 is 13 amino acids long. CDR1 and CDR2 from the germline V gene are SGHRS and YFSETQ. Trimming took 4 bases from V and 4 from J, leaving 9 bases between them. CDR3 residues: CASSPTVGNTIYF. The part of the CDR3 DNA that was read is TGCGCCAGCAGCCCGACAGTAGGAAACACC.

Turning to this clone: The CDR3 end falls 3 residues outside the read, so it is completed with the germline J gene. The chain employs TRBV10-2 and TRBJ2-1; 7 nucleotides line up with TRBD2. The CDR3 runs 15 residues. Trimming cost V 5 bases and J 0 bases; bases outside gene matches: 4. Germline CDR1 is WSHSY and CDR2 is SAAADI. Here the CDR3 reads CASSFKRDSYNEQFF. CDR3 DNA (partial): TGCGCCAGCAGTTTTAAGCGGGACTCCTACAATGAG.